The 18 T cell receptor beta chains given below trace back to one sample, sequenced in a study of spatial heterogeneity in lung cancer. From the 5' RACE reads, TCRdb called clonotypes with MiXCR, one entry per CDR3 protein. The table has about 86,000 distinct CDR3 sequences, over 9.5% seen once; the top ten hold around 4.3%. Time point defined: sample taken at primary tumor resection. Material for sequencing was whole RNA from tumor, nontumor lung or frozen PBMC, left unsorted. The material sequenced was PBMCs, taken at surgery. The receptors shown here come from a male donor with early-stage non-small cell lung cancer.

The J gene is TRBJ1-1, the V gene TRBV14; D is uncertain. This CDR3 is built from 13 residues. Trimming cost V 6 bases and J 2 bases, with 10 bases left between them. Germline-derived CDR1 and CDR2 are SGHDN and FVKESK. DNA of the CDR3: TGTGCCAGCAGTCGACACGCTAACACTGAAGCTTTCTTT. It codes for CASSRHANTEAFF.

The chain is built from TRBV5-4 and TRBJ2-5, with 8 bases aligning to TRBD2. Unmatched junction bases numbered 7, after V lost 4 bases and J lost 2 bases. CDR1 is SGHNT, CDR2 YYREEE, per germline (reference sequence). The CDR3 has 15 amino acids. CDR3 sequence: CASSPGVAGQETQYF. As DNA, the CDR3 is TGTGCCAGCAGCCCCGGGGTAGCGGGGCAAGAGACCCAGTACTTC.

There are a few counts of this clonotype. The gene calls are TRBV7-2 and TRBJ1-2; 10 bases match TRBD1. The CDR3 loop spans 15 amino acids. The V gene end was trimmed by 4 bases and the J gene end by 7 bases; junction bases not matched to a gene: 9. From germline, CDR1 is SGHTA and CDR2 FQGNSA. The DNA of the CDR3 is TGTGCCAGCAGCTCTCGTGGACAGGGGGAAGGTGGCTACACCTTC. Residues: CASSSRGQGEGGYTF. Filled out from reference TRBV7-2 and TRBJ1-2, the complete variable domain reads GAGVSQSPSNKVTEKGKDVELRCDPISGHTALYWYRQSLGQGLEFLIYFQGNSAPDKSGLPSDRFSAERTGGSVSTLTIQRTQQEDSAVYLCASSSRGQGEGGYTFGSGTRLTVV.

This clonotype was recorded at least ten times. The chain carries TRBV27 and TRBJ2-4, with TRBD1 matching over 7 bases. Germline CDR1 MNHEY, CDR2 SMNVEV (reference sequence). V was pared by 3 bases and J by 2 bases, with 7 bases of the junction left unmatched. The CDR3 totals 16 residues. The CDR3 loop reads CASSFKTGIPKNIQYF. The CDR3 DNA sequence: TGTGCCAGCAGTTTTAAGACAGGGATTCCCAAAAACATTCAGTACTTC.

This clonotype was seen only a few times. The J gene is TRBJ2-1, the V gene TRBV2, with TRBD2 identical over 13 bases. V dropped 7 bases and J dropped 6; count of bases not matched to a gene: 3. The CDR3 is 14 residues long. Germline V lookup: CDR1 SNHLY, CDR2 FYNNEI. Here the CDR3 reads CASKGLAGPNEQFF. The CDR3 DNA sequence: TGTGCCAGCAAGGGACTAGCGGGGCCCAATGAGCAGTTCTTC.

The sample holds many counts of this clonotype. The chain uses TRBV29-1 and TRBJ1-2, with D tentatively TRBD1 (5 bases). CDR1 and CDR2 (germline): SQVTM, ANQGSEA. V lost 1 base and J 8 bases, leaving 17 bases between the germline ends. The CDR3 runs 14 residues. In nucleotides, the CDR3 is TGCAGCGTTGAAGTCACGGGGGTGGTGGGCGGCTACACCTTC. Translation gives CSVEVTGVVGGYTF. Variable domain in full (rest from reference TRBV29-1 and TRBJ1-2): SAVISQKPSRDICQRGTSLTIQCQVDSQVTMMFWYRQQPGQSLTLIATANQGSEATYESGFVIDKFPISRPNLTFSTLTVSNMSPEDSSIYLCSVEVTGVVGGYTFGSGTRLTVV.

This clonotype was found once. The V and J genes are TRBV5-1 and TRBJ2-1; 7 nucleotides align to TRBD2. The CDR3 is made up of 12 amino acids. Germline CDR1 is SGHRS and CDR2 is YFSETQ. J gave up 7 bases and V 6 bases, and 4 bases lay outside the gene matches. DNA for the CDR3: TGCGCCAGCAACGCGGGAGCTAATGAGCAGTTCTTC. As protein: CASNAGANEQFF. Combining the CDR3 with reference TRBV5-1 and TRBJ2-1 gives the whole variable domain KAGVTQTPRYLIKTRGQQVTLSCSPISGHRSVSWYQQTPGQGLQFLFEYFSETQRNKGNFPGRFSGRQFSNSRSEMNVSTLELGDSALYLCASNAGANEQFFGPGTRLTVL.

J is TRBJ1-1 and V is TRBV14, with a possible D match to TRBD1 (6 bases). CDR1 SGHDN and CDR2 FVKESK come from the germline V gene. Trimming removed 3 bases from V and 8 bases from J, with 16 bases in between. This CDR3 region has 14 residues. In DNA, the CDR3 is TGTGCCAGCAGCCACTATACCGGGACAACCGAAGCTTTCTTT. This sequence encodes CASSHYTGTTEAFF.

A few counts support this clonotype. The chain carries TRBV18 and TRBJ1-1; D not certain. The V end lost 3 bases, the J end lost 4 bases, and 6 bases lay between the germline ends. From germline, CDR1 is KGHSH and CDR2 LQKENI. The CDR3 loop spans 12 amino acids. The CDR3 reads CASSPDGTEAFF. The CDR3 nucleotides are TGTGCCAGCTCACCCGACGGCACTGAAGCTTTCTTT.

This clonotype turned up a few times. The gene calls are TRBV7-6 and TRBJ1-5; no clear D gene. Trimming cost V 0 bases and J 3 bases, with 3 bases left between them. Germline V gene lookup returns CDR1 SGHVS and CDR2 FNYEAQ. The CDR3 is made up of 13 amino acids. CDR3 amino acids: CASSLADNQPQHF. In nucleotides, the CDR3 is TGTGCCAGCAGCTTAGCCGACAATCAGCCCCAGCATTTT. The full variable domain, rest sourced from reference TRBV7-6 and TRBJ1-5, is GAGVSQSPRYKVTKRGQDVALRCDPISGHVSLYWYRQALGQGPEFLTYFNYEAQQDKSGLPNDRFSAERPEGSISTLTIQRTEQRDSAMYRCASSLADNQPQHFGDGTRLSIL.

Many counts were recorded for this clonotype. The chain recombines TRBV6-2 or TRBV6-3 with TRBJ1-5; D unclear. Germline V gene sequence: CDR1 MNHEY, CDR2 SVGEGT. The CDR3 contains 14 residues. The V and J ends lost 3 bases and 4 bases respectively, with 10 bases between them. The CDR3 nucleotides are TGTGCCAGCAGTTATCAACTTGGGAATCAGCCCCAGCATTTT. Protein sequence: CASSYQLGNQPQHF.

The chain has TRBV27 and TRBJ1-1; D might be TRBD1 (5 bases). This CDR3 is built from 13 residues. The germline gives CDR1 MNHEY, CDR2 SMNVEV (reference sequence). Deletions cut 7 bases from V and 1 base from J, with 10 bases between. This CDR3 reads CASNTGWNTEAFF. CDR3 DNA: TGTGCCAGCAACACAGGTTGGAACACTGAAGCTTTCTTT.

CDR3 region: CSARPGLAGQETQYF. The CDR3 nucleotides are TGCAGTGCTAGACCCGGACTAGCGGGCCAAGAGACCCAGTACTTC. The V and J genes are TRBV20-1 and TRBJ2-5; 11 bases are a match to TRBD2. The V and J ends lost 2 bases and 1 base, in that order; junction bases with no gene match: 3. The CDR3 sequence is 15 residues long. Germline values: CDR1 DFQATT, CDR2 SNEGSKA (reference sequence).

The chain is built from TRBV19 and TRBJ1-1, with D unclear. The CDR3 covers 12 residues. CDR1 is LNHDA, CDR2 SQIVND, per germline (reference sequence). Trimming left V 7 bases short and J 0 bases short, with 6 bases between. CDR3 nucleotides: TGTGCCAGTACCCGATTGAACACTGAAGCTTTCTTT. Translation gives CASTRLNTEAFF.

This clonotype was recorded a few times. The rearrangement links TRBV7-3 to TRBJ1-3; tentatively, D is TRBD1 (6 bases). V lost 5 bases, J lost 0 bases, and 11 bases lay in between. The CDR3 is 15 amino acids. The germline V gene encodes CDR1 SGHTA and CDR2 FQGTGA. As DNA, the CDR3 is TGTGCCAGCAGCCGCGGGGGGGCCTCTGGAAACACCATATATTTT. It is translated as CASSRGGASGNTIYF.

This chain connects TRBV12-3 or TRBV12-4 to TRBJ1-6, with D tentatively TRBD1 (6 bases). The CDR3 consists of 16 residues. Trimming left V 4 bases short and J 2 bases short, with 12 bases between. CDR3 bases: TGTGCCAGCAGTTCACAGGGTGGACCCTATAATTCACCCCTCCACTTT. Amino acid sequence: CASSSQGGPYNSPLHF.

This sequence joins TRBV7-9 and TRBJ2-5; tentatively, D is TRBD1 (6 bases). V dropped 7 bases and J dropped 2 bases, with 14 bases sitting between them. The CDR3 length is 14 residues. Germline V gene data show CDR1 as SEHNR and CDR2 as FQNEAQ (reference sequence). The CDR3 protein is CASTHRGQQETQYF. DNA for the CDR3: TGTGCCAGCACCCATCGCGGACAGCAAGAGACCCAGTACTTC.

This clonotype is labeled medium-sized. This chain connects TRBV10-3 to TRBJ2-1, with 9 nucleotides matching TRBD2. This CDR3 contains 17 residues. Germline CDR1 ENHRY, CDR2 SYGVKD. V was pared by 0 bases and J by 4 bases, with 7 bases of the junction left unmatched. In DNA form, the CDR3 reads TGTGCCATCAGTGAGTCGGATAGCGGGGGCGATTACAATGAGCAGTTCTTC. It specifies CAISESDSGGDYNEQFF.